Below are 32 T cell receptor beta chains sequenced from a single sample in a study of radiation and T cells in renal cell carcinoma. The data were produced by immunoSEQ multiplex PCR, yet TCRdb's version contains in-frame clones alone and is incomplete. The sample holds approximately 170,000 clones, about 87% seen once. The time point is: blood 4 weeks post-SBRT, at nephrectomy. Noted treatment: 15 Gy SBRT to primary tumor, nephrectomy 4 weeks later. Sequenced material: blood, taken from a patient whose treatment included radiotherapy and nephrectomy. All receptors come from a woman in her 50s with renal cell carcinoma.

V is TRBV6-1 and J is TRBJ2-7; 9 nucleotides agree with TRBD2. This CDR3 region has 14 residues. The V segment lost 6 bases and the J segment 2 bases; nucleotides outside the gene matches: 5. Germline values: CDR1 MNHNS, CDR2 SASEGT. The CDR3 protein is CASSPSGETYEQYF. DNA for the CDR3: TGTGCCAGCAGCCCTAGCGGGGAGACCTACGAGCAGTACTTC.

This clone was observed a single time. V is TRBV7-8 and J is TRBJ1-1; D gene ambiguous. The length of the CDR3 is 13 residues. V was pared by 0 bases and J by 10 bases, with 12 bases between. In germline, CDR1 is SGHVS, CDR2 FQNEAQ. CDR3 DNA: TGTGCCAGCAGCTTAGCGTTGGGAACGGGAGCTTTCTTT. Encoded protein: CASSLALGTGAFF. The full variable domain, with the rest looked up from reference TRBV7-8 and TRBJ1-1, is GAGVSQSPRYKVAKRGQDVALRCDPISGHVSLFWYQQALGQGPEFLTYFQNEAQLDKSGLPSDRFFAERPEGSVSTLKIQRTQQEDSAVYLCASSLALGTGAFFGQGTRLTVV.

The V call is TRBV27, the J call TRBJ2-2; 9 bases are a match to TRBD1. The CDR3 spans 18 residues. CDR1 MNHEY and CDR2 SMNVEV come from the germline V gene (reference sequence). The V gene end was trimmed by 4 bases and the J gene end by 6 bases; junction bases not matched to a gene: 15. This CDR3 is CASSSPNDRGGSSGELFF. The CDR3 DNA reads TGTGCCAGCAGTTCCCCCAATGACAGGGGGGGCTCGTCCGGGGAGCTGTTTTTT.

The V gene is TRBV30, the J gene TRBJ2-5; a possible D gene is TRBD1 (6 bases). Germline CDR1 is GTSNPN and CDR2 is SVGIG (reference sequence). V lost 3 bases and J 7 bases, leaving 18 bases between the germline ends. There are 14 residues in the CDR3. The CDR3 region is CAWSHRAEDGTQYF. CDR3 DNA: TGTGCCTGGAGCCACAGGGCGGAAGACGGGACCCAGTACTTC.

The rearrangement uses TRBV7-8 and TRBJ2-7; tentatively, D is TRBD1 or TRBD2 (5 bases each). Germline values: CDR1 SGHVS, CDR2 FQNEAQ. The CDR3 consists of 14 residues. V lost 4 bases and J 1 base, leaving 11 bases between the germline ends. Here the CDR3 reads CASSSRDGSYEQYF. The DNA of the CDR3 is TGTGCCAGCAGCTCCCGGGACGGTTCCTACGAGCAGTACTTC.

The chain is built from TRBV5-1 and TRBJ2-5; a weak D match, TRBD2 (5 bases). V lost 4 bases, J lost 5 bases, and 9 bases lay in between. The CDR3 loop spans 12 amino acids. Germline V gives CDR1 SGHRS, CDR2 YFSETQ. The chain's CDR3 is CASSQPGETQYF. The CDR3 coding sequence is TGCGCCAGCAGCCAACCGGGGGAGACCCAGTACTTC. The full variable domain, rest sourced from reference TRBV5-1 and TRBJ2-5, is KAGVTQTPRYLIKTRGQQVTLSCSPISGHRSVSWYQQTPGQGLQFLFEYFSETQRNKGNFPGRFSGRQFSNSRSEMNVSTLELGDSALYLCASSQPGETQYFGPGTRLLVL.

V gene TRBV7-9 combines with J gene TRBJ1-1; D gene unclear. V was shortened by 5 bases and J by 1 base, with 17 bases between the two germline ends. This CDR3 has 16 amino acids. Germline CDR1 reads SEHNR; CDR2 reads FQNEAQ (reference sequence). The DNA of the CDR3 is TGTGCCAGCAGCGAGCAAAACCTTATTAAGAACACTGAAGCTTTCTTT. This translates into CASSEQNLIKNTEAFF. Drawing the rest from reference TRBV7-9 and TRBJ1-1, the complete variable domain is DTGVSQNPRHKITKRGQNVTFRCDPISEHNRLYWYRQTLGQGPEFLTYFQNEAQLEKSRLLSDRFSAERPKGSFSTLEIQRTEQGDSAMYLCASSEQNLIKNTEAFFGQGTRLTVV.

The CDR3 nucleotides read TGCGCCAGCAGTGAGTCGACGGACGGTGAAGCTTTCTTT. This translates into CASSESTDGEAFF. J is TRBJ1-1 and V is TRBV10-2; D is unresolved. V lost 0 bases and J lost 7, with 9 bases in between. Germline CDR1 is WSHSY and CDR2 is SAAADI. This CDR3 spans 13 amino acids.

The chain combines TRBV27 with TRBJ2-1; TRBD1 might be the D (6 bases). The CDR3 is made up of 12 amino acids. Germline V gene lookup returns CDR1 MNHEY and CDR2 SMNVEV (reference sequence). Deletions cut 6 bases from V and 10 bases from J, with 13 bases between. The CDR3 is CASRSGTNEQFF. CDR3 DNA sequence: TGTGCCAGCAGGAGTGGGACAAACGAGCAGTTCTTC.

V gene TRBV4-1 combines with J gene TRBJ1-4; D remains unclear. V lost 0 bases, J lost 6 bases, and 14 bases lay in between. This CDR3 region has 16 residues. CDR1 is MGHRA, CDR2 YSYEKL, per germline. The chain's CDR3 is CASSQDPPYSDEKLFF. The CDR3, as DNA: TGCGCCAGCAGCCAAGATCCGCCGTATTCGGATGAAAAACTGTTTTTT.

The V gene is TRBV4-1, the J gene TRBJ1-1; D is uncertain. CDR1 and CDR2 from the germline V gene are MGHRA and YSYEKL. This CDR3 region has 16 residues. V lost 1 base to trimming and J lost 7 bases, with 19 bases between them. CDR3 region: CASSQAAEGAAYEAFF. The DNA of the CDR3 is TGCGCCAGCAGCCAAGCGGCGGAGGGCGCCGCTTATGAAGCTTTCTTT.

This clone was detected once. V usage is TRBV5-1 and J usage is TRBJ1-2; TRBD1 matches 10 bases. J lost 7 bases, V lost 4 bases, and 10 bases had no gene match. This CDR3 is built from 15 residues. Per the germline V gene, CDR1 is SGHRS and CDR2 is YFSETQ. CDR3 DNA sequence: TGCGCCAGCAGCCCGCCGGGACAGGGGAATGGTGGCTACACCTTC. Encoded protein: CASSPPGQGNGGYTF.

This clone occurred once. This same CDR3 is encoded by further DNA sequences in the sample. This sequence joins TRBV5-1 and TRBJ1-3; D not certain. V was pared by 1 base and J by 2 bases, with 1 base between. The length of the CDR3 is 12 residues. Per germline, CDR1 SGHRS and CDR2 YFSETQ. The DNA of the CDR3 is TGCGCCAGCAGCTTGCCTGGAAACACCATATATTTT. Protein sequence: CASSLPGNTIYF.

This chain connects TRBV19 to TRBJ2-7; a possible D gene is TRBD2 (5 bases). This CDR3 region has 13 residues. Trimming removed 5 bases at V and 0 bases at J, with 8 bases between. Per germline, CDR1 LNHDA and CDR2 SQIVND (reference sequence). The CDR3 region is CASSFRGSYEQYF. The DNA for the CDR3 is TGTGCCAGTAGTTTTCGGGGCTCCTACGAGCAGTACTTC.

This clone has more than one count but fewer than ten. This CDR3 is CASSLLLGDRGGKLFF. Written as DNA, the CDR3 is TGTGCCAGCAGCTTATTGCTGGGGGACAGGGGAGGAAAACTGTTTTTT. The chain links TRBV7-8 to TRBJ1-4; TRBD1 matches at 10 bases. This CDR3 spans 16 amino acids. The V segment lost 2 bases and the J segment 10 bases; nucleotides outside the gene matches: 10. Germline assignment: CDR1 SGHVS and CDR2 FQNEAQ.

This sequence joins TRBV30 and TRBJ2-2; D unclear. V dropped 0 bases and J dropped 5 bases, with 10 bases sitting between them. Germline values: CDR1 GTSNPN, CDR2 SVGIG (reference sequence). The CDR3 is 14 residues long. CDR3: CAWSVGLGTGELFF. CDR3 DNA sequence: TGTGCCTGGAGTGTGGGTCTGGGGACCGGGGAGCTGTTTTTT.

This rearrangement joins TRBV15 to TRBJ1-1; 7 nucleotides align to TRBD1. Germline trimming cut 7 bases from V and 1 base from J; bases unmatched to any gene: 3. Per the germline V gene, CDR1 is LNHNV and CDR2 is YYDKDF (reference sequence). The CDR3 is 13 residues long. The CDR3 spells CATTDRANTEAFF. The CDR3 bases are TGTGCCACCACTGACAGGGCGAACACTGAAGCTTTCTTT.

The V and J genes are TRBV19 and TRBJ2-3; D could derive from TRBD1 or TRBD2 (5 bases each). There are 19 residues in the CDR3. Trimming left V 5 bases short and J 0 bases short, with 24 bases between. CDR1 and CDR2 (germline): LNHDA, SQIVND (reference sequence). The CDR3 sequence: CASSSFGYRGGSSTDTQYF. The CDR3 DNA follows: TGTGCCAGTAGTTCTTTCGGCTATCGTGGGGGATCTAGCACAGATACGCAGTATTTT.

The genes are TRBV7-9 and TRBJ2-6; TRBD1 is a possible D gene (5 bases). Trimming pared 1 base from V and 1 base from J, leaving 17 bases between. Germline CDR1 and CDR2: SEHNR and FQNEAQ (reference sequence). The length of the CDR3 is 19 residues. CDR3 sequence (DNA): TGTGCCAGCAGCTTAGGAATTGGCAGGGCCCATTCTGGGGCCAACGTCCTGACTTTC. It specifies CASSLGIGRAHSGANVLTF.

The CDR3 nucleotides are TGTGCCAGCAGTTGGCTGGATACGCAGTATTTT. Residues: CASSWLDTQYF. V gene TRBV6-5 combines with J gene TRBJ2-3; D call uncertain. CDR1 and CDR2 (germline): MNHEY, SVGAGI. CDR3 length: 11 amino acids. V was shortened by 4 bases and J by 6 bases, with 5 bases between the two germline ends.

This chain joins TRBV29-1 and TRBJ1-2; 7 nucleotides align to TRBD1. After removal of 2 bases from V and 7 bases from J, the junction contained 16 bases not matched to a gene. The CDR3 is made up of 16 amino acids. Germline V gene data show CDR1 as SQVTM and CDR2 as ANQGSEA. The CDR3 loop reads CSVEKGGRTGDSGYTF. CDR3 bases: TGCAGCGTTGAAAAAGGGGGACGGACAGGAGATAGTGGCTACACCTTC.

This chain links TRBV2 with TRBJ1-4; no definite D call. The ends were cut back, 3 bases at V and 8 bases at J, with 10 bases in the middle. The germline CDR1 and CDR2 sequences are SNHLY and FYNNEI. This CDR3 has 13 residues. The CDR3 region has the DNA TGTGCCAGCAGTGAGTGGCTTTGGGAAAAACTGTTTTTT. The encoded protein is CASSEWLWEKLFF.

The chain carries TRBV4-1 and TRBJ2-3; 9 nucleotides line up with TRBD2. V lost 0 bases to trimming and J lost 7 bases; unmatched junction nucleotides: 8. Looked up from germline, CDR1 is MGHRA and CDR2 is YSYEKL. The CDR3 is made up of 16 amino acids. As DNA, the CDR3 is TGCGCCAGCAGCCAAGATCAGCGGGGGGTGCGTAATACGCAGTATTTT. This encodes CASSQDQRGVRNTQYF.

J is TRBJ2-2 and V is TRBV4-1, with TRBD2 identical over 13 bases. The CDR3 covers 16 residues. The germline CDR1 and CDR2 sequences are MGHRA and YSYEKL. The trim removed 4 bases at V and 4 bases at J, leaving 3 bases unmatched. CDR3 bases: TGCGCCAGCAGCCCGCGGACTAGCGGGGGCACCGGGGAGCTGTTTTTT. This gives the protein CASSPRTSGGTGELFF.

J is TRBJ1-5 and V is TRBV19; 8 bases map to TRBD1. There are 15 residues in the CDR3. Losses at the gene ends were 5 bases for V and 4 bases for J; bases not matched to a gene: 7. Germline CDR1 reads LNHDA; CDR2 reads SQIVND (reference sequence). CDR3 loop: CASSRSTGANQPQHF. CDR3 sequence (DNA): TGTGCCAGTAGTCGTTCGACAGGGGCTAATCAGCCCCAGCATTTT. The full variable domain, completed using reference TRBV19 and TRBJ1-5, is DGGITQSPKYLFRKEGQNVTLSCEQNLNHDAMYWYRQDPGQGLRLIYYSQIVNDFQKGDIAEGYSVSREKKESFPLTVTSAQKNPTAFYLCASSRSTGANQPQHFGDGTRLSIL.

CDR3 in DNA: TGTGCCAGCAGCTTAGCGGCAGCTAATCAGCCCCAGCATTTT. This codes for CASSLAAANQPQHF. The genes are TRBV7-9 and TRBJ1-5; D ambiguous. There are 14 residues in the CDR3. V was shortened by 0 bases and J by 4 bases, with 7 bases between the two germline ends. Germline CDR1 reads SEHNR; CDR2 reads FQNEAQ (reference sequence).

The chain recombines TRBV9 with TRBJ2-1; 8 nucleotides match TRBD2. Per the germline V gene, CDR1 is SGDLS and CDR2 is YYNGEE. Losses at the gene ends were 0 bases for V and 3 bases for J; bases not matched to a gene: 2. The CDR3 consists of 15 residues. The CDR3 sequence is CASSVDSGDYNEQFF. The CDR3 bases are TGTGCCAGCAGCGTAGATAGCGGGGACTACAATGAGCAGTTCTTC.

The rearrangement uses TRBV7-2 and TRBJ1-1; tentatively, D is TRBD1 (5 bases). This CDR3 is 15 amino acids long. Germline V gene data show CDR1 as SGHTA and CDR2 as FQGNSA. Deletions cut 5 bases from V and 3 bases from J, with 16 bases between. This CDR3 is CASSTRQGDYTEAFF. The CDR3 region has the DNA TGTGCCAGCAGCACCCGGCAGGGTGATTACACTGAAGCTTTCTTT.

In its sample, this clone was seen once. The sample contains more than one DNA sequence encoding this CDR3. CDR3 DNA: TGTGCCAGCAGCGCAAGACTAGCGGGGGGCGCAGATACGCAGTATTTT. It yields the protein CASSARLAGGADTQYF. The chain carries TRBV9 and TRBJ2-3; 13 bases are a match to TRBD2. Germline V gene sequence: CDR1 SGDLS, CDR2 YYNGEE. Trimming removed 3 bases from V and 4 bases from J; junction bases left unmatched: 5. This CDR3 has 16 amino acids.

This chain links TRBV21-1 with TRBJ1-3. TRBV21-1 is classified as a pseudogene. The CDR3 is made up of 18 amino acids. The CDR3 region has the DNA TGTGCCAGCAGCAAAAGGATAGTAGGGTACCCCTCTGGAAACACCATATATTTT. Translation: CASSKRIVGYPSGNTIYF.

V gene TRBV30 combines with J gene TRBJ2-7, with 7 bases lining up with TRBD2. Germline trimming cut 4 bases from V and 6 bases from J; bases unmatched to any gene: 15. CDR3 size: 15 residues. Germline values: CDR1 GTSNPN, CDR2 SVGIG (reference sequence). The CDR3 sequence is CAWTQTGRGTSEQYF. CDR3 in DNA: TGTGCCTGGACTCAAACTGGGAGGGGTACCAGCGAGCAGTACTTC.

V is TRBV18 and J is TRBJ1-2; 7 positions agree with TRBD1. Germline assignment: CDR1 KGHSH and CDR2 LQKENI. V trimming: 3 bases; J trimming: 8 bases; junction bases outside the gene matches: 9. CDR3 length: 14 amino acids. The CDR3 spells CASSPPRNRGGYTF. The CDR3 DNA sequence: TGTGCCAGCTCACCCCCCCGGAACAGGGGAGGCTACACCTTC.